The 21 T cell receptor beta chains below were found in one sample sequenced in a study of CD8 T cells in ankylosing spondylitis. Each CDR3 protein gets one entry after TCRdb re-called the 5' RACE reads with MiXCR. The table has approximately 150,000 distinct CDR3 sequences, 44% seen once. Sequencing input: synovial fluid, either unsorted or a sorted T cell fraction (not recorded which). These receptors were collected from a male donor with ankylosing spondylitis.

The chain has TRBV7-9 and TRBJ2-7, with 9 bases fitting TRBD1. The CDR3 totals 17 residues. Trimming cost V 4 bases and J 2 bases; bases outside gene matches: 12. Germline V gene data show CDR1 as SEHNR and CDR2 as FQNEAQ (reference sequence). In DNA form, the CDR3 reads TGTGCCAGCAGCTCCCCACCCGGGACAGGGAATACCTACGAGCAGTACTTC. Translation: CASSSPPGTGNTYEQYF.

The chain carries TRBV10-3 and TRBJ2-7; 9 bases match TRBD1. With 10 bases clipped from V and 4 bases from J, the junction kept 8 bases outside the gene matches. Germline V gives CDR1 ENHRY, CDR2 SYGVKD. The CDR3 has 13 residues. The CDR3 bases are TGTGCCACCCGGGACAGGGAAGGGTACGAGCAGTACTTC. It encodes CATRDREGYEQYF.

This clonotype was observed at least ten times. This sequence joins TRBV20-1 and TRBJ2-3; possible D gene TRBD2, 7 bases. Germline V gives CDR1 DFQATT, CDR2 SNEGSKA (reference sequence). The CDR3 contains 17 residues. The V end was cut by 0 bases, the J end by 2 bases, with 18 bases between. The CDR3 sequence: CSARDMAGALITDTQYF. The CDR3 bases are TGCAGTGCTAGAGATATGGCGGGGGCCCTGATCACAGATACGCAGTATTTT.

This chain uses TRBV2 with TRBJ2-5; TRBD2 agrees at 9 bases. The CDR3 sequence is 15 residues long. Germline-derived CDR1 and CDR2 are SNHLY and FYNNEI. V dropped 4 bases and J dropped 1; count of bases not matched to a gene: 4. CDR3 sequence: CASSVSSGTQETQYF. The CDR3 DNA reads as TGTGCCAGCAGTGTTTCTAGCGGGACCCAAGAGACCCAGTACTTC.

This clonotype counts as medium-sized. The chain recombines TRBV29-1 with TRBJ2-7; D is unclear. The V end lost 5 bases, the J end lost 0 bases, and 17 bases lay between the germline ends. The V gene's germline CDR1 is SQVTM and CDR2 ANQGSEA. The CDR3 totals 15 residues. Here the CDR3 reads CSVQPTGPSSYEQYF. CDR3 coding DNA: TGCAGCGTTCAGCCGACTGGACCGTCCTCCTACGAGCAGTACTTC.

The table lists this clonotype with many counts. V usage is TRBV20-1 and J usage is TRBJ2-1; 10 bases are shared with TRBD2. J gave up 7 bases and V 0 bases, and 12 bases lay outside the gene matches. The length of the CDR3 is 17 residues. CDR1 and CDR2 from the germline V gene are DFQATT and SNEGSKA (reference sequence). The CDR3 DNA is TGCAGTGCTAGAGATGTAACTCTAGCGGGAGATGTTAATGAGCAGTTCTTC. Its translation: CSARDVTLAGDVNEQFF.

V usage is TRBV28 and J usage is TRBJ2-1; no reliable D call. This CDR3 comprises 16 residues. V shed 6 bases and J shed 2 bases, with 17 bases lying between them. CDR1 is MDHEN, CDR2 SYDVKM, per germline. CDR3 protein: CASSHPIIRTYNEQFF. In DNA, the CDR3 is TGTGCCAGCAGCCATCCGATTATAAGAACCTACAATGAGCAGTTCTTC. The entire variable domain, with the rest obtained from reference TRBV28 and TRBJ2-1, is as follows: DVKVTQSSRYLVKRTGEKVFLECVQDMDHENMFWYRQDPGLGLRLIYFSYDVKMKEKGDIPEGYSVSREKKERFSLILESASTNQTSMYLCASSHPIIRTYNEQFFGPGTRLTVL.

This clonotype was detected only a few times. The CDR3 DNA reads TGCAGTGCTTCGATTGGCACTGAAGCTTTCTTT. Translating it yields CSASIGTEAFF. This chain uses TRBV20-1 with TRBJ1-1; no definite D call. Germline V CDR1 and CDR2: DFQATT, SNEGSKA (reference sequence). The V end lost 5 bases, the J end lost 4 bases, and 8 bases lay between the germline ends. The CDR3 is 11 amino acids.

This clonotype was seen more than once but under ten times. The chain has TRBV28 and TRBJ2-7; 10 nucleotides match TRBD1. CDR1 and CDR2 (germline): MDHEN, SYDVKM. The J segment lost 3 bases and the V segment lost 5 bases, leaving 10 bases of the junction unmatched. The CDR3 contains 16 residues. This CDR3 is CASSRHGDRGCYEQYF. The CDR3 bases are TGTGCCAGCAGTCGCCATGGGGACAGGGGATGCTACGAGCAGTACTTC.

This clonotype is medium-sized by share. V is TRBV27 and J is TRBJ2-2, with TRBD2 matching over 10 bases. The germline CDR1 and CDR2 sequences are MNHEY and SMNVEV (reference sequence). The CDR3 contains 17 residues. With 0 bases clipped from V and 5 bases from J, the junction kept 6 bases outside the gene matches. The CDR3 reads CASSLSAGGPRTGELFF. The CDR3 bases are TGTGCCAGCAGTTTATCAGCGGGGGGGCCGAGGACCGGGGAGCTGTTTTTT.

The table lists this clonotype with a few counts. The chain has TRBV10-3 and TRBJ2-2; TRBD2 might be the D (6 bases). The CDR3 sequence is 13 residues long. Germline values: CDR1 ENHRY, CDR2 SYGVKD. V was pared by 6 bases and J by 1 base, with 6 bases between. This CDR3 is CAIRRENTGELFF. In nucleotides, the CDR3 is TGTGCCATCAGGCGGGAGAACACCGGGGAGCTGTTTTTT.

The chain has TRBV10-3 and TRBJ2-7, with a weak D call TRBD2 (6 bases). The V gene's germline CDR1 is ENHRY and CDR2 SYGVKD. The V end was cut by 5 bases, the J end by 4 bases, with 18 bases between. CDR3 length equals 15 residues. CDR3 nucleotide sequence: TGTGCCATCAGTAATCCGGGACTGGAACAATACGAGCAGTACTTC. As protein: CAISNPGLEQYEQYF.

Only a few counts were recorded for this clonotype. The chain uses TRBV24-1 and TRBJ2-2; D call uncertain. V lost 2 bases and J 7 bases, leaving 7 bases between the germline ends. Germline CDR1 is KGHDR and CDR2 is SFDVKD. The CDR3 has 13 amino acids. This chain's CDR3 is CATSDWADGELFF. The CDR3 DNA is TGTGCCACCAGTGATTGGGCAGACGGGGAGCTGTTTTTT.

This clonotype was seen a few times. Here the CDR3 reads CASSLWDSHLPTQYF. CDR3 in DNA: TGTGCCAGCAGTTTGTGGGACAGCCACCTTCCGACCCAGTACTTC. V usage is TRBV12-3 or TRBV12-4 and J usage is TRBJ2-5, with 7 bases fitting TRBD1. V was pared by 3 bases and J by 7 bases, with 11 bases of the junction left unmatched. The CDR3 spans 15 residues.

V gene TRBV27 combines with J gene TRBJ2-1, with 8 bases identical to TRBD1. Germline values: CDR1 MNHEY, CDR2 SMNVEV (reference sequence). V was clipped by 5 bases and J by 7 bases; unmatched bases: 22. The CDR3 covers 19 residues. The CDR3 DNA reads TGTGCCAGCAGTCTTACCCCTCTGACGAGCAGGGGGCTTGGGAATGAGCAGTTCTTC. Its translation: CASSLTPLTSRGLGNEQFF.

The chain has TRBV27 and TRBJ2-4; 8 nucleotides match TRBD1. The CDR3 has 16 amino acids. The trim removed 3 bases at V and 6 bases at J, leaving 10 bases unmatched. CDR1 is MNHEY, CDR2 SMNVEV, per germline (reference sequence). CDR3 amino acids: CASSFRPTGVGNIQYF. As DNA, the CDR3 is TGTGCCAGCAGTTTCCGACCGACAGGGGTGGGAAACATTCAGTACTTC.

This rearrangement joins TRBV15 to TRBJ2-3; D unresolved. The germline V gene encodes CDR1 LNHNV and CDR2 YYDKDF (reference sequence). The CDR3 loop spans 18 amino acids. V was shortened by 0 bases and J by 2 bases, with 18 bases between the two germline ends. Here the CDR3 DNA reads TGTGCCACCAGCAGAGATAGCTACCCGTGGGTCCACACAGATACGCAGTATTTT. This translates into CATSRDSYPWVHTDTQYF.

The V gene is TRBV20-1, the J gene TRBJ2-7; D is perhaps TRBD2 (6 bases). V dropped 3 bases and J dropped 2 bases, with 11 bases sitting between them. In germline, CDR1 is DFQATT, CDR2 SNEGSKA (reference sequence). The CDR3 totals 13 residues. The CDR3 nucleotides read TGCAGTGCTAGCGGGAGAAATGCCTACGAGCAGTACTTC. Residues: CSASGRNAYEQYF.

The sample holds many counts of this clonotype. The chain employs TRBV28 and TRBJ2-3; D remains ambiguous. This CDR3 has 12 residues. Trimming took 8 bases from V and 2 from J, leaving 8 bases between them. Germline assignment: CDR1 MDHEN and CDR2 SYDVKM. In nucleotides, the CDR3 is TGTGCCAGCTCTACGTTCACAGATACGCAGTATTTT. This sequence encodes CASSTFTDTQYF.

The CDR3 is CASNQRLSTDTQYF. In DNA form, the CDR3 reads TGTGCCAGCAACCAGCGGCTTAGCACAGATACGCAGTATTTT. This chain joins TRBV21-1 and TRBJ2-3; the listed D gene, TRBD2, was not tested against the DNA. TRBV21-1 is designated a pseudogene. The CDR3 sequence is 14 residues long.

CDR3 nucleotides: TGTGCCAGCAGCCGACGGCCAGGGCTGGAGGAGACCCAGTACTTC. Amino acids: CASSRRPGLEETQYF. The chain combines TRBV11-2 with TRBJ2-5, with a possible D match to TRBD1 (5 bases). The germline V gene has CDR1 SGHAT and CDR2 FQNNGV. The CDR3 runs to 15 residues. V was clipped by 5 bases and J by 5 bases, with 18 bases between them.